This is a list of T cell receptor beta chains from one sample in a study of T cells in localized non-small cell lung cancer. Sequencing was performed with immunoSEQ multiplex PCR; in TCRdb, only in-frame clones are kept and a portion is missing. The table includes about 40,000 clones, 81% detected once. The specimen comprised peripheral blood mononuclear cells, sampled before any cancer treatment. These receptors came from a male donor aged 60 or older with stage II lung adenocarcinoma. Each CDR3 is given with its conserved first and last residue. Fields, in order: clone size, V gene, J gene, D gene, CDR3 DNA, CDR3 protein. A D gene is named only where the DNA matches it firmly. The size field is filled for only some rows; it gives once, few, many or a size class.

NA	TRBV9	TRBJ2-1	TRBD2	TGTGCCAGCAGCGTGGATAGCGGGTTGGGAAATGAGCAGTTCTTC	CASSVDSGLGNEQFF
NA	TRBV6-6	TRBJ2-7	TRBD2	TGTGCCAGCATGGGACTAGCGGACTACGAGCAGTACTTC	CASMGLADYEQYF
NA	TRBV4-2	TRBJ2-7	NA	TGTGCCAGCAGCCAAGATGGTCGACCCAACTACGAGCAGTACTTC	CASSQDGRPNYEQYF
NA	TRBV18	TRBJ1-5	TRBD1	TGTGCCAGCTCACCGGCCCAGGGGGGGCGGCATCAGCCCCAGCATTTT	CASSPAQGGRHQPQHF
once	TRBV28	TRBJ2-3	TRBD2	TGTGCCAGCAGTTTTGCCCGGACTAGCGGCACAGATACGCAGTATTTT	CASSFARTSGTDTQYF
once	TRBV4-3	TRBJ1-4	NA	TGCGCCAGCAGCCAAGGCGGGATCTCGTTAAATGAAAAACTGTTTTTT	CASSQGGISLNEKLFF
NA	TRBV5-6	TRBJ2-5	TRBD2	TGTGCCAGCAGCTTGGCCGGGGGGCAAGAGACCCAGTACTTC	CASSLAGGQETQYF
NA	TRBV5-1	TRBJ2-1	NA	TGCGCCAGCAGCTCGCAGGGTAATGAGCAGTTCTTC	CASSSQGNEQFF
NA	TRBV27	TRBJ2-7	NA	TGTGCCAGCAGTTGGGGCTACGAGCAGTACTTC	CASSWGYEQYF
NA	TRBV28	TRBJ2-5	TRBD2	TGTGCCAGCAGGTTAGCGGGCGTCCAAGAGACCCAGTACTTC	CASRLAGVQETQYF
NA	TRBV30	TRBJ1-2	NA	TGTGCCTGGAGTGTACCCGGTGGCTCTAACTATGGCTACACCTTC	CAWSVPGGSNYGYTF
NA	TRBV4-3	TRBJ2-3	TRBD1	TGCGCCAGCAGCCGGGGACAGGGGTCCACCACAGATACGCAGTATTTT	CASSRGQGSTTDTQYF
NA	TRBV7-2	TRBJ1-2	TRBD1	TGTGCCAGCAGCTTTTACAATACAGGGGACAGGGGCTATGGCTACACCTTC	CASSFYNTGDRGYGYTF
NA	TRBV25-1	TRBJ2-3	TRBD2	TGTGCCAGCAGTCCCTCTAGCGGCTGGACAGATACGCAGTATTTT	CASSPSSGWTDTQYF
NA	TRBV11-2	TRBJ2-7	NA	TGTGCCAGCAGCTTATTCGGAGGCTCCTACGAGCAGTACTTC	CASSLFGGSYEQYF
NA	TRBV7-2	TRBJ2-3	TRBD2	TGTGCCAGCAGCTTCTCTAGCGGTGAGGGCGATACGCAGTATTTT	CASSFSSGEGDTQYF
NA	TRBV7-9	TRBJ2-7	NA	TGTGCCAGCAGCCCTGGTAAGAACATCATCGAGCAGTACTTC	CASSPGKNIIEQYF
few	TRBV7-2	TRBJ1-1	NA	TGTGCCAGCAGCCAGTTACAGGGGAACACTGAAGCTTTCTTT	CASSQLQGNTEAFF
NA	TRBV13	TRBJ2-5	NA	TGTGCCAGCAGCCCGCCGGACAGACCAGAGACCCAGTACTTC	CASSPPDRPETQYF
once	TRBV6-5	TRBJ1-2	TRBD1	TGTGCCAGCAGTTACTCAGGGACAGGGACCTATGGCTACACCTTC	CASSYSGTGTYGYTF
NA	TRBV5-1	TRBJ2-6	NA	TGCGCCAGCAGCCCACAAGGTAGCGTCGGGGCCAACGTCCTGACTTTC	CASSPQGSVGANVLTF
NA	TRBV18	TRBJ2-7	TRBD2	TGTGCCAGCTCACTTAGCGGGACTAACTCCTACGAGCAGTACTTC	CASSLSGTNSYEQYF
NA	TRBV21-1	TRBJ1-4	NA	TGTGCCAGCAGGACAATCGGAAAACTGTTTTTT	CASRTIGKLFF
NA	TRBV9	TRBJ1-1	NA	TGTGCCAGCAGCGTAGAATCGGGGGCGTTCACTGAAGCTTTCTTT	CASSVESGAFTEAFF
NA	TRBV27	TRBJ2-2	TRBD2	TGTGCCAGCAGCCCAACAGCGGGAGGGCCGAACACCGGGGAGCTGTTTTTT	CASSPTAGGPNTGELFF
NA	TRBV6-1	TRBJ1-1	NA	TGTGCCAGCATCATGGGACCCGGGTACACTGAAGCTTTCTTT	CASIMGPGYTEAFF
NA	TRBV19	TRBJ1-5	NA	TGTGCCAGTACCCCCCGGGACAAGAATAGCAATCAGCCCCAGCATTTT	CASTPRDKNSNQPQHF